These 32 T cell receptor beta chains were sequenced from one sample in a study of brain metastases from non-small cell lung cancer. Clones were read by immunoSEQ multiplex PCR, and TCRdb kept only the in-frame ones, dropping some. The sample lists almost 2,500 clones, around 88% occurring once. Sequencing was performed on tumor-adjacent normal tissue. The receptors here all came from a donor over 35 with non-small cell lung cancer.

The V and J genes are TRBV2 and TRBJ2-3; D is possibly TRBD2 (6 bases). V was shortened by 4 bases and J by 2 bases, with 10 bases between the two germline ends. CDR3 length: 14 amino acids. Per the germline V gene, CDR1 is SNHLY and CDR2 is FYNNEI. CDR3 loop: CASSVGGPTDTQYF. CDR3 sequence (DNA): TGTGCCAGCAGTGTGGGGGGTCCCACAGATACGCAGTATTTT.

This clone has a handful of counts. This chain joins TRBV6-1 and TRBJ1-2; 8 bases are a match to TRBD1. This CDR3 is built from 15 residues. The ends lost 1 base at V and 7 bases at J; junction bases unmatched: 8. Germline assignment: CDR1 MNHNS and CDR2 SASEGT. The CDR3 nucleotides are TGTGCCAGCAGTGAAGGGGAGGACAGGGCTCCTGGCTACACCTTC. As protein: CASSEGEDRAPGYTF.

The chain uses TRBV4-1 and TRBJ2-1, with 8 bases aligning to TRBD1. The CDR3 extends over 16 amino acids. V lost 0 bases to trimming and J lost 3 bases; unmatched junction nucleotides: 4. The germline V gene has CDR1 MGHRA and CDR2 YSYEKL. The CDR3 is CASSQDGTGHYNEQFF. The CDR3 DNA is TGCGCCAGCAGCCAAGACGGGACAGGCCACTACAATGAGCAGTTCTTC.

For this clone: Sequence at one end of the junction differs from germline and may be a read error. Distinct nucleotide sequences in the sample also encode this CDR3. The V and J genes are TRBV27 and TRBJ2-2, with D perhaps TRBD2 (6 bases). Germline V gene data show CDR1 as MNHEY and CDR2 as SMNVEV (reference sequence). There are 16 residues in the CDR3. CDR3 residues: CASSPHSSVDTGELFF. Here the CDR3 DNA reads TGTGCCAGCAGTCCCCACTCTAGCGTGGACACCGGGGAACTGTTTTTT.

The genes are TRBV7-8 and TRBJ1-2; TRBD1 is a possible D gene (5 bases). This CDR3 comprises 15 residues. Per germline, CDR1 SGHVS and CDR2 FQNEAQ. The germline V and J ends were trimmed by 2 bases and 2 bases, with 12 bases remaining between them. The CDR3 reads CASSLTAGTNYGYTF. Written as DNA, the CDR3 is TGTGCCAGCAGCTTAACCGCGGGGACCAACTATGGCTACACCTTC. The full variable domain, with the rest looked up from reference TRBV7-8 and TRBJ1-2, is GAGVSQSPRYKVAKRGQDVALRCDPISGHVSLFWYQQALGQGPEFLTYFQNEAQLDKSGLPSDRFFAERPEGSVSTLKIQRTQQEDSAVYLCASSLTAGTNYGYTFGSGTRLTVV.

J is TRBJ1-2 and V is TRBV29-1; 8 bases match TRBD1. The CDR3 spans 15 residues. Per germline, CDR1 SQVTM and CDR2 ANQGSEA. Trimming cost V 3 bases and J 2 bases; bases outside gene matches: 8. CDR3 in DNA: TGCAGCGTTGAGGACCCGACAGGGGCGAACTATGGCTACACCTTC. Amino acid sequence: CSVEDPTGANYGYTF.

This chain joins TRBV20-1 and TRBJ2-1; TRBD2 matches at 7 bases. The V and J ends lost 3 bases and 4 bases, in that order; junction bases with no gene match: 6. The V gene's germline CDR1 is DFQATT and CDR2 SNEGSKA (reference sequence). The CDR3 contains 14 residues. The chain's CDR3 is CSASPPGGYNEQFF. CDR3 DNA sequence: TGCAGTGCTAGTCCTCCCGGGGGGTACAATGAGCAGTTCTTC.

The V and J genes are TRBV10-3 and TRBJ2-1; TRBD2 might be the D (6 bases). CDR1 and CDR2 from the germline V gene are ENHRY and SYGVKD. This CDR3 is 15 amino acids long. The V and J ends lost 2 bases and 9 bases respectively, with 17 bases between them. This chain's CDR3 is CAISEPLSGLPEQFF. CDR3 DNA sequence: TGTGCCATCAGTGAGCCCCTCTCCGGACTACCTGAGCAGTTCTTC.

This chain uses TRBV29-1 with TRBJ2-1, with TRBD2 matching 10 bases. Per germline, CDR1 SQVTM and CDR2 ANQGSEA. With V trimmed by 4 bases and J by 3 bases, 0 bases remained unmatched. The length of the CDR3 is 13 residues. DNA of the CDR3: TGCAGCGTTGGGACTAGCGGCTACAATGAGCAGTTCTTC. Protein: CSVGTSGYNEQFF.

The chain couples TRBV20-1 to TRBJ2-1; 7 nucleotides match TRBD2. CDR1 is DFQATT and CDR2 is SNEGSKA in the germline V gene (reference sequence). V lost 3 bases and J lost 8; bases outside the gene matches: 10. CDR3 length: 14 residues. The CDR3 protein is CSASERGIRYEQFF. For the CDR3, the DNA is TGCAGTGCTAGTGAGCGGGGTATTAGATATGAGCAGTTCTTC.

V gene TRBV19 combines with J gene TRBJ1-1; D is uncertain. Trimming pared 3 bases from V and 5 bases from J, leaving 7 bases between. CDR1 and CDR2 from the germline V gene are LNHDA and SQIVND (reference sequence). This CDR3 is 12 amino acids long. DNA of the CDR3: TGTGCCAGTAGTATGTTAAGAACTGAAGCTTTCTTT. As protein: CASSMLRTEAFF.

The CDR3 DNA sequence: TGCAGCGTCGTCACGGGGCTGAGGACTGAAGCTTTCTTT. It is translated as CSVVTGLRTEAFF. The V and J genes are TRBV29-1 and TRBJ1-1; D is possibly TRBD1 (5 bases). Trimming stripped 6 bases from V and 5 bases from J, with 16 bases between. This CDR3 comprises 13 residues. Germline CDR1 reads SQVTM; CDR2 reads ANQGSEA.

The rearrangement uses TRBV6-5 and TRBJ2-5, with D unclear. Germline V lookup: CDR1 MNHEY, CDR2 SVGAGI. CDR3 size: 14 residues. The V gene lost 5 bases and the J gene lost 4 bases, with 14 bases spanning the gap. CDR3 sequence: CASSIKQPSETQYF. In DNA, the CDR3 is TGTGCCAGCAGTATCAAACAACCCTCAGAGACCCAGTACTTC.

This rearrangement joins TRBV7-9 to TRBJ2-3, with D perhaps matching TRBD2 (5 bases). The length of the CDR3 is 19 residues. Trimming pared 0 bases from V and 4 bases from J, leaving 23 bases between. The germline V gene has CDR1 SEHNR and CDR2 FQNEAQ (reference sequence). CDR3 residues: CASSLALGWRTLEPDTQYF. CDR3 nucleotide sequence: TGTGCCAGCAGCTTAGCTCTGGGTTGGAGGACCTTGGAGCCAGATACGCAGTATTTT.

The chain has TRBV4-2 and TRBJ2-5; maybe TRBD2 (7 bases). The CDR3 is made up of 17 amino acids. Trimming shortened V by 4 bases and J by 3 bases, and 21 bases separated the two germline ends. Germline V gene sequence: CDR1 LGHNA, CDR2 YNFKEQ. The CDR3 nucleotides read TGTGCCAGCAGCCCCCATCTTTTGGGGGGGCCCAAAGAGACCCAGTACTTC. Its translation: CASSPHLLGGPKETQYF.

The V and J genes are TRBV5-6 and TRBJ2-3; TRBD1 matches at 11 bases. CDR1 is SGHDT and CDR2 is YYEEEE in the germline V gene. V lost 4 bases and J lost 3; bases outside the gene matches: 7. CDR3 length equals 16 residues. The CDR3 DNA follows: TGTGCCAGCAGCCTCGGACAGGGGGCGACGACAGATACGCAGTATTTT. Its translation: CASSLGQGATTDTQYF.

The V gene is TRBV2, the J gene TRBJ1-2; 10 positions match TRBD1. V trimming: 7 bases; J trimming: 10 bases; junction bases outside the gene matches: 9. This CDR3 has 13 amino acids. Germline V gene data show CDR1 as SNHLY and CDR2 as FYNNEI. CDR3 in amino acids: CASMGPGQGYYTF. The CDR3 region has the DNA TGTGCCAGCATGGGACCGGGACAGGGGTACTACACCTTC.

The rearrangement uses TRBV10-2 and TRBJ2-2, with unresolved D. Germline-derived CDR1 and CDR2 are WSHSY and SAAADI. The CDR3 consists of 11 residues. V lost 8 bases to trimming and J lost 5 bases, with 6 bases between them. The CDR3 spells CASGYTGELFF. CDR3 nucleotides: TGCGCCAGCGGTTATACCGGGGAGCTGTTTTTT.

This clone was picked up a small number of times. The chain uses TRBV7-9 and TRBJ2-5; 10 nucleotides align to TRBD1. The CDR3 extends over 16 amino acids. Looked up from germline, CDR1 is SEHNR and CDR2 is FQNEAQ (reference sequence). V shed 7 bases, J shed 5 bases, and the junction held 13 bases outside the gene matches. In DNA form, the CDR3 reads TGTGCCAGCACCCCACCGAGGACAGGGGGTCAGGAGACCCAGTACTTC. It specifies CASTPPRTGGQETQYF.

To note about this clone: Mismatch with germline at one junction end may stem from a read error. The chain joins TRBV7-7 to TRBJ2-5; D possibly uses TRBD1 or TRBD2 (5 bases each). CDR3 length: 15 amino acids. In germline, CDR1 is SSHAT, CDR2 FNYEAQ (reference sequence). In nucleotides, the CDR3 is TGTGCTAGCAGCTTTACGATCCGGGACGGAGAGACCCAGTACTTC. Translation: CASSFTIRDGETQYF.

The V and J genes are TRBV24-1 and TRBJ2-3, with D unclear. The CDR3 is 14 residues long. Germline V gene sequence: CDR1 KGHDR, CDR2 SFDVKD. Trimming pared 1 base from V and 6 bases from J, leaving 10 bases between. This CDR3 is CATSDFNSIDTQYF. The DNA for the CDR3 is TGTGCCACCAGTGATTTCAATAGCATCGATACGCAGTATTTT.

V gene TRBV5-1 combines with J gene TRBJ1-1; 9 nucleotides agree with TRBD1. This CDR3 is built from 15 residues. CDR1 is SGHRS, CDR2 YFSETQ, per germline. Unmatched junction bases numbered 7, after V lost 4 bases and J lost 3 bases. The CDR3 spells CASSAGTGRYTEAFF. In nucleotides, the CDR3 is TGCGCCAGCAGCGCCGGGACAGGGAGGTACACTGAAGCTTTCTTT.

The table lists this clone with a few counts. The genes are TRBV18 and TRBJ2-7, with 8 bases matching TRBD2. The CDR3 loop spans 15 amino acids. V lost 4 bases, J lost 1 base, and 6 bases stayed unmatched. Germline V gene data show CDR1 as KGHSH and CDR2 as LQKENI. CDR3 nucleotide sequence: TGTGCCAGCTCACTCGGGGGGGACATGTCCTACGAGCAGTACTTC. It specifies CASSLGGDMSYEQYF.

This clone occurred once. The V gene is TRBV9, the J gene TRBJ2-3; 8 bases map to TRBD2. Looked up from germline, CDR1 is SGDLS and CDR2 is YYNGEE. The CDR3 consists of 16 residues. V shed 3 bases and J 2 bases; nucleotides not matched to a gene: 8. CDR3 amino acids: CASSALGLVSTDTQYF. The CDR3 nucleotides are TGTGCCAGCAGCGCCTTGGGACTAGTCTCCACAGATACGCAGTATTTT.

The V gene is TRBV6-4, the J gene TRBJ2-2, with 7 bases identical to TRBD1. The V segment lost 3 bases and the J segment 5 bases; nucleotides outside the gene matches: 3. CDR1 and CDR2 from the germline V gene are MRHNA and SNTAGT. This CDR3 region has 14 residues. CDR3 nucleotides: TGTGCCAGCAGTGAAACAGGGGAAACCGGGGAGCTGTTTTTT. It specifies CASSETGETGELFF.

The V call is TRBV7-6, the J call TRBJ1-2; D unresolved. CDR3 length: 13 amino acids. The germline V and J ends were trimmed by 5 bases and 8 bases, with 15 bases remaining between them. The germline gives CDR1 SGHVS, CDR2 FNYEAQ. The CDR3 DNA reads as TGTGCCAGCAGCCTCGACTCAACCCTGGGCTACACCTTC. Residues: CASSLDSTLGYTF.

The chain recombines TRBV7-2 with TRBJ2-7; tentative D call: TRBD1 (6 bases). This CDR3 comprises 14 residues. Per the germline V gene, CDR1 is SGHTA and CDR2 is FQGNSA. V was trimmed by 3 bases and J by 1 base, leaving 10 bases between them. The CDR3 DNA is TGTGCCAGCAGCTTCCAACAGGGTTCCTACGAGCAGTACTTC. This gives the protein CASSFQQGSYEQYF.

The CDR3, as DNA: TGTGCCAGTTTGAAGGTGTCCTCTGGAAACACCATATATTTT. The encoded protein is CASLKVSSGNTIYF. The V call is TRBV19, the J call TRBJ1-3, with no clear D. The V end was cut by 8 bases, the J end by 0 bases, with 11 bases between. CDR1 is LNHDA and CDR2 is SQIVND in the germline V gene (reference sequence). The CDR3 extends over 14 amino acids.

With regard to this clone: One base away lies a much larger clone, so this may be a sequencing read error. This chain uses TRBV24-1 with TRBJ2-2, with D maybe TRBD2 (5 bases). The V end lost 8 bases, the J end lost 0 bases, and 9 bases lay between the germline ends. Germline CDR1 is KGHDR and CDR2 is SFDVKD. The CDR3 extends over 14 amino acids. The CDR3 spells CATMDGTNTGELFF. The CDR3 bases are TGTGCCACCATGGACGGGACGAACACCGGGGAGCTGTTTTTT.

The CDR3 nucleotides are TGTGCCAGCAGCTTAGGATGGGGACCCTACAATGAGCAGTTCTTC. Translation gives CASSLGWGPYNEQFF. The chain joins TRBV11-1 to TRBJ2-1; D tentatively reads TRBD1 or TRBD2 (5 bases each). Germline V gene lookup returns CDR1 SGHAT and CDR2 FQDESV (reference sequence). This CDR3 contains 15 residues. Trimming cost V 1 base and J 2 bases, with 9 bases left between them.

The V and J genes are TRBV5-1 and TRBJ2-2, with D hard to call. Per the germline V gene, CDR1 is SGHRS and CDR2 is YFSETQ. V was shortened by 1 base and J by 7 bases, with 8 bases between the two germline ends. CDR3 length: 13 residues. The CDR3 here is CASSLLGGGELFF. The CDR3 coding sequence is TGCGCCAGCAGCTTGTTAGGTGGCGGGGAGCTGTTTTTT. Complete variable domain (other parts from reference TRBV5-1 and TRBJ2-2): KAGVTQTPRYLIKTRGQQVTLSCSPISGHRSVSWYQQTPGQGLQFLFEYFSETQRNKGNFPGRFSGRQFSNSRSEMNVSTLELGDSALYLCASSLLGGGELFFGEGSRLTVL.

This clone was detected once. J is TRBJ2-7 and V is TRBV2; D ambiguous. The CDR3 has 10 amino acids. The germline V and J ends were trimmed by 5 bases and 6 bases, with 5 bases remaining between them. Germline V gene sequence: CDR1 SNHLY, CDR2 FYNNEI. The chain's CDR3 is CASSWSEQYV. Here the CDR3 DNA reads TGTGCCAGCAGTTGGTCCGAGCAGTACGTC.